This TCR beta chain appears in the sequencing data of a study of a mutant IDH1 vaccine in newly diagnosed glioma. Study background: The treated group averaged about 44 years old and was about 60% male, about 40% female.

Indicated time point: week 35, safety follow-up. With topical imiquimod, each dose of the vaccine consisted of 300 ug of mutant IDH1 20-mer peptide. Germline trimming cut 6 bases from V and 2 bases from J; bases unmatched to any gene: 8. Germline CDR1 reads SNHLY; CDR2 reads FYNNEI. CDR3 length equals 15 residues. This table comes from immunoSEQ multiplex PCR, and its TCRdb copy is limited to in-frame clones, with some not included. Here the sample spans around 50,000 clones, about 88% being singletons. As concerns this clone: Its matching antigen is unknown.

The chain links TRBV2 to TRBJ2-3, with TRBD1 matching over 7 bases. The origin of this receptor is a woman aged 35 to 49 with glioma. Specimen: PBMCs, collected from a glioma patient whose treatment included an IDH1 peptide vaccine. CDR3 loop: CASSPGTVLTDTQYF. The CDR3 nucleotides read TGTGCCAGCAGCCCCGGGACAGTCCTCACAGATACGCAGTATTTT. Based on the CDR3 plus reference TRBV2 and TRBJ2-3, the full variable domain is EPEVTQTPSHQVTQMGQEVILRCVPISNHLYFYWYRQILGQKVEFLVSFYNNEISEKSEIFDDQFSVERPDGSNFTLKIRSTKLEDSAMYFCASSPGTVLTDTQYFGPGTRLTVL.